Following are 30 T cell receptor beta chains from one sample sequenced in a study of blood T cell repertoires in COVID-19. Libraries were prepared by immunoSEQ multiplex PCR; TCRdb keeps only in-frame clonotypes and omits some of them. Among some 520,000 clones listed, approximately 92% were seen once. Sequences were obtained from peripheral blood. The receptors stem from a man aged 18 to 29 with COVID-19, enrolled during active disease.

This clone was observed a few times. The chain employs TRBV5-1 and TRBJ1-5; no definite D call. Deletions cut 4 bases from V and 2 bases from J, with 13 bases between. The CDR3 runs 15 residues. Germline-derived CDR1 and CDR2 are SGHRS and YFSETQ. This CDR3 reads CASSIGGVGNQPQHF. The CDR3 bases are TGCGCCAGCAGCATTGGAGGTGTGGGCAATCAGCCCCAGCATTTT.

This clone was recorded a few times. The chain has TRBV5-1 and TRBJ1-1; a weak D match, TRBD1 (6 bases). CDR1 and CDR2 (germline): SGHRS, YFSETQ. The CDR3 extends over 15 amino acids. V was cut by 3 bases and J by 3 bases, with 15 bases left in between. CDR3 bases: TGCGCCAGCAGCTCCTCGACAGGTGGGTACACTGAAGCTTTCTTT. This translates into CASSSSTGGYTEAFF.

The genes are TRBV7-9 and TRBJ2-3; TRBD1 is a possible D gene (5 bases). This CDR3 is built from 16 residues. V lost 5 bases to trimming and J lost 3 bases, with 18 bases between them. Germline CDR1 and CDR2: SEHNR and FQNEAQ (reference sequence). The CDR3 loop is CASSRLARVGTDTQYF. CDR3 nucleotides: TGTGCCAGCAGCCGCTTAGCCAGGGTTGGGACAGATACGCAGTATTTT.

CDR3 loop: CASSLKAVTGELFF. Written as DNA, the CDR3 is TGTGCCAGCAGCTTAAAGGCGGTGACCGGGGAGCTGTTTTTT. The rearrangement uses TRBV7-3 and TRBJ2-2; D is unresolved. The CDR3 spans 14 residues. CDR1 is SGHTA, CDR2 FQGTGA, per germline. V was clipped by 1 base and J by 5 bases, with 8 bases between them. The full variable domain, completed using reference TRBV7-3 and TRBJ2-2, is GAGVSQTPSNKVTEKGKYVELRCDPISGHTALYWYRQSLGQGPEFLIYFQGTGAADDSGLPNDRFFAVRPEGSVSTLKIQRTERGDSAVYLCASSLKAVTGELFFGEGSRLTVL.

A remark on this clone: The junction differs from germline at one of its ends, possibly a read error. The chain recombines TRBV15 with TRBJ2-5; 7 positions match TRBD1. Germline CDR1 is LNHNV and CDR2 is YYDKDF (reference sequence). The length of the CDR3 is 12 residues. The CDR3 nucleotides are TGTGCCACCTCCAGGGGGATGAAGACCTTGGACTTC. Translating it yields CATSRGMKTLDF.

The CDR3 region has the DNA TGTGCCAGCAGCCCCTCCGTGGGGGGCTACGAGCAGTACTTC. The encoded protein is CASSPSVGGYEQYF. The chain employs TRBV3-1 (or the pseudogene TRBV3-2) and TRBJ2-7; D possibly corresponds to TRBD2 (6 bases). Deletions cut 4 bases from V and 3 bases from J, with 13 bases between. The CDR3 covers 14 residues. Germline V CDR1 and CDR2: LGHDT, YNNKEL (reference sequence).

V gene TRBV2 combines with J gene TRBJ1-1; 7 bases match TRBD1. V gave up 5 bases and J gave up 5 bases; unmatched junction bases: 11. The CDR3 runs to 15 residues. CDR1 is SNHLY, CDR2 FYNNEI, per germline. The CDR3 protein is CASSRTGGMGTEAFF. CDR3 nucleotides: TGTGCCAGCAGTAGGACAGGAGGGATGGGGACTGAAGCTTTCTTT.

The chain couples TRBV4-1 to TRBJ1-4; D is possibly TRBD1 (5 bases). CDR3 length: 16 amino acids. V lost 0 bases to trimming and J lost 4 bases, with 12 bases between them. Germline assignment: CDR1 MGHRA and CDR2 YSYEKL. CDR3 coding DNA: TGCGCCAGCAGCCAAGAGGCTGTGGACATTAATGAAAAACTGTTTTTT. Translated, it gives CASSQEAVDINEKLFF.

This clone was seen more than once but under ten times. This chain links TRBV4-1 with TRBJ1-1; D is perhaps TRBD1 (6 bases). The CDR3 consists of 16 residues. Between the trimmed V and J ends, which lost 4 bases and 5 bases, there was a span of 20 bases. Germline assignment: CDR1 MGHRA and CDR2 YSYEKL. The CDR3 DNA sequence: TGCGCCAGCAGCCGCCTCGGAACAGGGAAAATGACTGAAGCTTTCTTT. As protein: CASSRLGTGKMTEAFF.

The chain recombines TRBV18 with TRBJ1-1; tentatively, D is TRBD1 (6 bases). CDR3 length equals 15 residues. In germline, CDR1 is KGHSH, CDR2 LQKENI. The V and J ends lost 4 bases and 3 bases respectively, with 15 bases between them. For the CDR3, the DNA is TGTGCCAGCTCACAAAACCGACAGGCGGACACTGAAGCTTTCTTT. It yields the protein CASSQNRQADTEAFF.

The V and J genes are TRBV29-1 and TRBJ1-3; D ambiguous. CDR1 is SQVTM, CDR2 ANQGSEA, per germline. The CDR3 extends over 13 amino acids. Trimming pared 3 bases from V and 4 bases from J, leaving 10 bases between. The CDR3, as DNA: TGCAGCGTTGACCTAAAACAGGGAAACACCATATATTTT. As protein: CSVDLKQGNTIYF.

This chain connects TRBV14 to TRBJ1-5; D unresolved. Germline V gene sequence: CDR1 SGHDN, CDR2 FVKESK. V lost 2 bases and J lost 5, with 7 bases in between. The CDR3 has 13 residues. CDR3 loop: CASSQSEYQPQHF. The CDR3 DNA reads as TGTGCCAGCAGCCAAAGCGAGTATCAGCCCCAGCATTTT.

V is TRBV5-4 and J is TRBJ1-3, with a tentative D call TRBD1 (6 bases). CDR3 size: 15 residues. V was trimmed by 5 bases and J by 0 bases, leaving 12 bases between them. Germline values: CDR1 SGHNT, CDR2 YYREEE (reference sequence). The CDR3 here is CASSKSRGSGNTIYF. CDR3 nucleotides: TGTGCCAGCAGTAAAAGCAGGGGCTCTGGAAACACCATATATTTT.

The V gene is TRBV27, the J gene TRBJ2-1, with 11 nucleotides matching TRBD2. The CDR3 spans 16 residues. Trimming at V came to 3 bases and at J to 3 bases, leaving 4 bases not matched to a gene. CDR1 is MNHEY and CDR2 is SMNVEV in the germline V gene (reference sequence). The CDR3 region has the DNA TGTGCCAGCAGTTTCACCGGGACTAGCGGCTACAATGAGCAGTTCTTC. Protein: CASSFTGTSGYNEQFF.

The chain couples TRBV6-5 to TRBJ1-5, with 7 bases fitting TRBD1. The V segment lost 5 bases and the J segment 11 bases; nucleotides outside the gene matches: 12. The CDR3 covers 14 residues. CDR1 and CDR2 from the germline V gene are MNHEY and SVGAGI. CDR3 sequence: CASSTTGSPQAQHF. The CDR3 DNA reads TGTGCCAGCAGTACGACAGGGTCCCCCCAGGCCCAGCATTTT.

The chain links TRBV3-1 (or the pseudogene TRBV3-2) to TRBJ1-4; 9 bases fit TRBD1. The CDR3 has 16 residues. The junction had 7 bases not matched to a gene; V was cut back by 4 bases and J by 4 bases. Germline-derived CDR1 and CDR2 are LGHDT and YNNKEL (reference sequence). The CDR3 is CASSRGPGQGNEKLFF. Written as DNA, the CDR3 is TGTGCCAGCAGCCGCGGACCGGGACAGGGTAATGAAAAACTGTTTTTT.

V usage is TRBV7-8 and J usage is TRBJ1-1; 9 bases align to TRBD1. Germline CDR1 and CDR2: SGHVS and FQNEAQ. With V trimmed by 5 bases and J by 6 bases, 7 bases remained unmatched. The CDR3 sequence is 14 residues long. Written as DNA, the CDR3 is TGTGCCAGCAGCCTGGGACAGGGTATCGCTGAAGCTTTCTTT. This gives the protein CASSLGQGIAEAFF.

J is TRBJ1-2 and V is TRBV24-1; 7 nucleotides agree with TRBD1. Trimming took 5 bases from V and 3 from J; bases not matched to a gene: 2. Germline lookup yields CDR1 KGHDR and CDR2 SFDVKD. This CDR3 has 13 residues. The CDR3 nucleotides are TGTGCCACCAGTGTAGGGACAGACTATGGCTACACCTTC. Translating it yields CATSVGTDYGYTF.

This clone was observed once. The V gene is TRBV4-1, the J gene TRBJ2-2; the D gene is possibly TRBD1 (5 bases). V was cut by 2 bases and J by 4 bases, with 11 bases left in between. There are 15 residues in the CDR3. The germline V gene encodes CDR1 MGHRA and CDR2 YSYEKL. The CDR3 protein is CASSQLGLFTGELFF. DNA of the CDR3: TGCGCCAGCAGCCAACTGGGGCTATTCACCGGGGAGCTGTTTTTT.

The genes are TRBV4-2 and TRBJ2-7, with D possibly TRBD2 on 6 matching bases. The CDR3 has 13 amino acids. The germline V and J ends were trimmed by 0 bases and 11 bases, with 14 bases remaining between them. Germline V gives CDR1 LGHNA, CDR2 YNFKEQ. The CDR3 protein is CASSQDPGLRKYF. The DNA of the CDR3 is TGTGCCAGCAGCCAAGACCCGGGACTCAGAAAGTACTTC.

This clone was counted a single time. V usage is TRBV6-6 and J usage is TRBJ2-1, with 7 bases matching TRBD2. V shed 9 bases, J shed 0 bases, and the junction held 11 bases outside the gene matches. The CDR3 spans 16 residues. Looked up from germline, CDR1 is MNHNY and CDR2 is SVGAGI (reference sequence). The CDR3 reads CASSQRAGRSYNEQFF. CDR3 DNA sequence: TGTGCCAGTAGCCAGAGAGCGGGACGCTCCTACAATGAGCAGTTCTTC.

J is TRBJ1-3 and V is TRBV5-1; 7 bases are a match to TRBD1. CDR1 is SGHRS and CDR2 is YFSETQ in the germline V gene. Trimming took 1 base from V and 3 from J; bases not matched to a gene: 4. The CDR3 is 15 residues long. The CDR3 sequence: CASSLQGDLGNTIYF. In DNA form, the CDR3 reads TGCGCCAGCAGCTTGCAGGGGGATCTTGGAAACACCATATATTTT.

This clone occurred a few times. The chain recombines TRBV3-1 (or the pseudogene TRBV3-2) with TRBJ1-2; no clear D. The CDR3 extends over 15 amino acids. V was trimmed by 2 bases and J by 2 bases, leaving 12 bases between them. Germline V gene sequence: CDR1 LGHDT, CDR2 YNNKEL (reference sequence). The CDR3 spells CASSQTLLQNYGYTF. CDR3 in DNA: TGTGCCAGCAGCCAAACCCTCCTACAGAACTATGGCTACACCTTC.

This rearrangement joins TRBV6-5 to TRBJ1-4; 7 positions agree with TRBD1. Germline V CDR1 and CDR2: MNHEY, SVGAGI. Trimming removed 6 bases from V and 8 bases from J; junction bases left unmatched: 6. The CDR3 length is 13 residues. The CDR3 here is CASSRPRGEKLFF. The DNA of the CDR3 is TGTGCCAGCAGCCGCCCCAGGGGGGAAAAACTGTTTTTT.

The chain links TRBV6-5 to TRBJ2-6; D is undetermined. CDR3 length: 14 amino acids. Germline assignment: CDR1 MNHEY and CDR2 SVGAGI. Trimming removed 8 bases at V and 0 bases at J, with 8 bases between. The CDR3 DNA sequence: TGTGCCAGCCCCCAGGACTCTGGGGCCAACGTCCTGACTTTC. Its translation: CASPQDSGANVLTF.

V and J are TRBV3-1 (or the pseudogene TRBV3-2) and TRBJ1-2, with a tentative D call TRBD1 (6 bases). V gave up 1 base and J gave up 5 bases, with 14 bases separating them. Germline assignment: CDR1 LGHDT and CDR2 YNNKEL (reference sequence). The CDR3 totals 15 residues. The CDR3 spells CASSQGGGPRYGYTF. CDR3 bases: TGTGCCAGCAGCCAAGGAGGGGGTCCCCGTTATGGCTACACCTTC.

The chain is built from TRBV11-2 and TRBJ2-7; 9 bases align to TRBD2. This CDR3 region has 15 residues. CDR1 SGHAT and CDR2 FQNNGV come from the germline V gene. The V and J ends lost 8 bases and 0 bases, in that order; junction bases with no gene match: 8. The CDR3 nucleotides read TGTGCCAGCGGGCTAGCGGGACTCAGCTCCTACGAGCAGTACTTC. Translated: CASGLAGLSSYEQYF.

The chain has TRBV5-1 and TRBJ1-3; unclear D gene. The V end was cut by 5 bases, the J end by 2 bases, with 14 bases between. Looked up from germline, CDR1 is SGHRS and CDR2 is YFSETQ. The CDR3 sequence is 15 residues long. For the CDR3, the DNA is TGCGCCAGCAGGCCCACCGGGGAGGCTGGAAACACCATATATTTT. Its protein product is CASRPTGEAGNTIYF.

The J gene is TRBJ2-7, the V gene TRBV28, with D maybe TRBD1 (5 bases). The CDR3 has 14 amino acids. Between the trimmed V and J ends, which lost 7 bases and 3 bases, there was a span of 16 bases. The germline gives CDR1 MDHEN, CDR2 SYDVKM. The DNA of the CDR3 is TGTGCCAGCAAAAAGGGGCCCAGCCGCTACGAGCAGTACTTC. Its protein product is CASKKGPSRYEQYF.

This clone was detected only once. The chain recombines TRBV2 with TRBJ2-1; 8 nucleotides agree with TRBD2. Germline CDR1 SNHLY, CDR2 FYNNEI. The V segment lost 1 base and the J segment 10 bases; nucleotides outside the gene matches: 9. The CDR3 has 15 amino acids. The CDR3 spells CASSEDPSRGDEQFF. For the CDR3, the DNA is TGTGCCAGCAGTGAAGACCCGTCGCGGGGGGACGAGCAGTTCTTC. The full variable domain, in which reference TRBV2 and TRBJ2-1 provide the parts outside the CDR3, is EPEVTQTPSHQVTQMGQEVILRCVPISNHLYFYWYRQILGQKVEFLVSFYNNEISEKSEIFDDQFSVERPDGSNFTLKIRSTKLEDSAMYFCASSEDPSRGDEQFFGPGTRLTVL.